The following is a T cell receptor (beta chain) sequence with its context. This CDR3 has 14 residues. Germline CDR1 SQVTM, CDR2 ANQGSEA. V was pared by 7 bases and J by 11 bases, with 26 bases between. The data originate from a study of cytomegalovirus exposure and HLA in healthy donors. The PCR had 60 Vbeta and 13 Jbeta primers. The table came from immunoSEQ multiplex PCR; TCRdb's copy has only in-frame clones and leaves some out. In the table there are about 220,000 clones, roughly 70% of which are singletons. The origin of this receptor is a woman in her 30s in good health and CMV-seronegative. The rearrangement joins TRBV29-1 to TRBJ1-1; no clear D gene. Sequenced: PBMCs. The DNA for the CDR3 is TGCAGCGCTACTATCGGACGGGCCTCATCGGGGGCTTTCTTT. Translation gives CSATIGRASSGAFF.